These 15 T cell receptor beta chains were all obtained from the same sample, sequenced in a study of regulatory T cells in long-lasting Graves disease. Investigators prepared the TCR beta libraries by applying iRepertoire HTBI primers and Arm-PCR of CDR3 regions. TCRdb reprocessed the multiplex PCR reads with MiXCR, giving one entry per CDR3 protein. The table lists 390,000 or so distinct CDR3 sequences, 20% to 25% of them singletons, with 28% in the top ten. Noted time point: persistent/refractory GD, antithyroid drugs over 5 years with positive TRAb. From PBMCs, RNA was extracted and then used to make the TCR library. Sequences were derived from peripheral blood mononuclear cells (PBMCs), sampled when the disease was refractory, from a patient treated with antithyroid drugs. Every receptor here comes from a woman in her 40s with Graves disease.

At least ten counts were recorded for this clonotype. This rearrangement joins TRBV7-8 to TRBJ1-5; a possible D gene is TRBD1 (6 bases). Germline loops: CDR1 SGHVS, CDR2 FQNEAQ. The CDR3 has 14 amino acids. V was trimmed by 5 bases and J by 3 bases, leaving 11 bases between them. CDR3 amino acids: CASSAGQLNQPQHF. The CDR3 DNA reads TGTGCCAGCAGCGCTGGACAGCTCAATCAGCCCCAGCATTTT.

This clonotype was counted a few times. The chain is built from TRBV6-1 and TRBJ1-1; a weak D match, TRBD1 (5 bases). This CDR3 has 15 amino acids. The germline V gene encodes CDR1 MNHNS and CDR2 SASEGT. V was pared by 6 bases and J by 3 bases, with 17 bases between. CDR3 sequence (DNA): TGTGCCAGCAGCCCATTAGACAGAGGGGACACTGAAGCTTTCTTT. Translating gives CASSPLDRGDTEAFF.

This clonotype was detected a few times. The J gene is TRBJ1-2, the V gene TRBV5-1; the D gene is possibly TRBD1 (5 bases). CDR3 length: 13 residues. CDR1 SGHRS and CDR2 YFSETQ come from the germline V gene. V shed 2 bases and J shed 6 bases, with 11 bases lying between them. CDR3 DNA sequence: TGCGCCAGCAGCTTTGAGGGGAAGCATGGCTACACCTTC. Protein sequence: CASSFEGKHGYTF.

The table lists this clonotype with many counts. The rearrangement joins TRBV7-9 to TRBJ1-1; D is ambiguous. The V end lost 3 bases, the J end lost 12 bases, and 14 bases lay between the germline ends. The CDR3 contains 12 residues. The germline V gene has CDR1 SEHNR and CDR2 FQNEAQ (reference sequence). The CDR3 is CASSFGAGETFF. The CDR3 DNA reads TGTGCCAGCAGCTTTGGCGCGGGCGAGACTTTCTTT. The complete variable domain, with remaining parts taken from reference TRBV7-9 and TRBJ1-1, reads DTGVSQNPRHKITKRGQNVTFRCDPISEHNRLYWYRQTLGQGPEFLTYFQNEAQLEKSRLLSDRFSAERPKGSFSTLEIQRTEQGDSAMYLCASSFGAGETFFGQGTRLTVV.

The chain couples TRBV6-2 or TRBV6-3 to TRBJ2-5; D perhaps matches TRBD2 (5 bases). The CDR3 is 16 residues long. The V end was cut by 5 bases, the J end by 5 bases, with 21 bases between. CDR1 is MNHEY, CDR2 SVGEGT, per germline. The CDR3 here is CASSLWRSSVGETQYF. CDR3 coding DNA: TGTGCCAGCAGTCTGTGGCGGAGTAGCGTAGGGGAGACCCAGTACTTC.

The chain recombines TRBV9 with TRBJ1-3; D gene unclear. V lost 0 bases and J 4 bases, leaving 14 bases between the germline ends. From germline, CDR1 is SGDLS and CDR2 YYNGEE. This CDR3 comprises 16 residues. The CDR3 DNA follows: TGTGCCAGCAGCGTAGGGACCGGCCTGGCGGGAAACACCATATATTTT. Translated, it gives CASSVGTGLAGNTIYF.

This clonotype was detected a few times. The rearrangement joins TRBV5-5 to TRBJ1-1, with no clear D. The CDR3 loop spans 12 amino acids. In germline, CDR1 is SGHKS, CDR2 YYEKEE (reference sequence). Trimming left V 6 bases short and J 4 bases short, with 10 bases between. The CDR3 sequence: CASNPVGTEAFF. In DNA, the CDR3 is TGTGCCAGCAATCCGGTCGGCACTGAAGCTTTCTTT.

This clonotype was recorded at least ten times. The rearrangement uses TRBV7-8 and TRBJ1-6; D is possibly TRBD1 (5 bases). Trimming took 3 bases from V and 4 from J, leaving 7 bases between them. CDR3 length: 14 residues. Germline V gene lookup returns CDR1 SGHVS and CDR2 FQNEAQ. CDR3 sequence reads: CASSLGRYNSPLHF. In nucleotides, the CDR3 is TGTGCCAGCAGCTTGGGACGGTATAATTCACCCCTCCACTTT.

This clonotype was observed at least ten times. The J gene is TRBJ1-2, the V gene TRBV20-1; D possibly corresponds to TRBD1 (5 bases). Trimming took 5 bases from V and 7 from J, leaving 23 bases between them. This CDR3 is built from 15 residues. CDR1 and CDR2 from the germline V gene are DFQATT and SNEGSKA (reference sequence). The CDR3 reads CSAGLPRKGSGGYTF. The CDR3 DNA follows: TGCAGTGCTGGCCTTCCAAGAAAGGGGTCGGGTGGCTACACCTTC.

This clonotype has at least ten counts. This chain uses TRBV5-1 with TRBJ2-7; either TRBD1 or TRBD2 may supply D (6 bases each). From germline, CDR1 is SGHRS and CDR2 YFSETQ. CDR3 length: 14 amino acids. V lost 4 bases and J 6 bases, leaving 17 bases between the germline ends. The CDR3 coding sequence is TGCGCCAGCAGCCTTCTGAGGGGGGCCGGCGAGCAGTACTTC. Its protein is CASSLLRGAGEQYF.

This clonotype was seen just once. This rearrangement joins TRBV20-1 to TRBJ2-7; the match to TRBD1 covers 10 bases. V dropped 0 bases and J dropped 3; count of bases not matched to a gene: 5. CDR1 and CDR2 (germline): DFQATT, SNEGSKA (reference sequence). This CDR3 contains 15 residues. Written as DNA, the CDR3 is TGCAGTGCTAGAGAGGACAGGGGGGCCCACTACGAGCAGTACTTC. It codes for CSAREDRGAHYEQYF.

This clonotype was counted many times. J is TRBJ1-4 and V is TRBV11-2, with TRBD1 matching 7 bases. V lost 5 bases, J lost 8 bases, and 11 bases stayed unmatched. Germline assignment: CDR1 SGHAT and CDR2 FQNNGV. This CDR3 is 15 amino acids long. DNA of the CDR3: TGTGCCAGCAGCATTCCCAGGGGGGGCAGCGAAAAACTGTTTTTT. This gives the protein CASSIPRGGSEKLFF.

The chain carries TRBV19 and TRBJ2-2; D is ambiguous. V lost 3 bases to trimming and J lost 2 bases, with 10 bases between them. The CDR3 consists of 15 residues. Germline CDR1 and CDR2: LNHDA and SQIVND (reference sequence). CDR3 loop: CASSIRSDNTGELFF. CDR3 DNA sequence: TGTGCCAGTAGTATCCGTTCGGATAACACCGGGGAGCTGTTTTTT.

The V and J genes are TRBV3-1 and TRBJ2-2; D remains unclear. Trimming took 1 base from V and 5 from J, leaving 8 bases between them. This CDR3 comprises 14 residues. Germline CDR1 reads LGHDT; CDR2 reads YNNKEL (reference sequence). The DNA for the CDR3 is TGTGCCAGCAGCCAAGTTTTGGGGACCGGGGAGCTGTTTTTT. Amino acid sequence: CASSQVLGTGELFF.

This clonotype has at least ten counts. CDR3 loop: CASSFSGGNEQYF. The CDR3 DNA reads TGTGCCAGCAGCTTCTCAGGGGGAAACGAGCAGTACTTC. This sequence joins TRBV6-2 or TRBV6-3 and TRBJ2-7; 7 bases fit TRBD1. CDR1 MNHEY and CDR2 SVGEGT come from the germline V gene. With V trimmed by 6 bases and J by 5 bases, 7 bases remained unmatched. CDR3 size: 13 residues.